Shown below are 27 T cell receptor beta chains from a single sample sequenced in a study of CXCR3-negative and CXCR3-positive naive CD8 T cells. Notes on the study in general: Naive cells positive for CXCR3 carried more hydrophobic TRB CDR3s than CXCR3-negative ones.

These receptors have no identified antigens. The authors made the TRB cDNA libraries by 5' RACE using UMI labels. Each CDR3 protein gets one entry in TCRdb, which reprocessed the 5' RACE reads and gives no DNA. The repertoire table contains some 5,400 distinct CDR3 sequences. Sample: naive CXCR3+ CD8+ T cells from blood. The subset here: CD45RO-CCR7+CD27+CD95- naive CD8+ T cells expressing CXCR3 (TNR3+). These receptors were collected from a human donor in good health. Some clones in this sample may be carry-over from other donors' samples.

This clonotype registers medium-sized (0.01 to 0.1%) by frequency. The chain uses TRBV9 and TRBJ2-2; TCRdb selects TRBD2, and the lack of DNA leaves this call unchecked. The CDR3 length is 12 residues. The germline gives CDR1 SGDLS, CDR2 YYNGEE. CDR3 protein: CASSLPPGELFF.

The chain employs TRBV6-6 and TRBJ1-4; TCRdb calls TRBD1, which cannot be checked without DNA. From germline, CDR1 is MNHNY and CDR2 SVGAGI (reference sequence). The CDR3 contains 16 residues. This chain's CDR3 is CATTMGQGKKAEKLFF.

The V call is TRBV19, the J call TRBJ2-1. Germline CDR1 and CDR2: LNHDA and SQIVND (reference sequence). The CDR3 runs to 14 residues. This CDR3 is CASSITKGFNEQFF.

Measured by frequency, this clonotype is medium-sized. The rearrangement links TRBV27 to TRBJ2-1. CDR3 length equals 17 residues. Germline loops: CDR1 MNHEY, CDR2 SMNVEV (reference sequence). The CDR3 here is CASSFLSVESSYNEQFF.

The CDR3 protein is CASSPTLGQPNSPLHF. The chain employs TRBV4-1 and TRBJ1-6. This CDR3 contains 16 residues. CDR1 is MGHRA, CDR2 YSYEKL, per germline.

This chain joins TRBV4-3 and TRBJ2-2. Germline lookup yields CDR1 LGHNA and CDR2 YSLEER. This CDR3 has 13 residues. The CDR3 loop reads CASSQEGSGELFF.

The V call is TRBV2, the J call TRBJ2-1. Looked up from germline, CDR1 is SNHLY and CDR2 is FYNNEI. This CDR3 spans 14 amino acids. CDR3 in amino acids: CASSGGSSYNEQFF.

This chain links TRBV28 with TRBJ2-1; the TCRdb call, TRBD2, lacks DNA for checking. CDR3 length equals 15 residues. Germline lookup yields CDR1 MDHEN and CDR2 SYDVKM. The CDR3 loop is CASSPTGWGPNEQFF.

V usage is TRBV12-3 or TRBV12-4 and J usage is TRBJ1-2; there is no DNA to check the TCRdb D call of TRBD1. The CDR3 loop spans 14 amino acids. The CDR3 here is CASSLVGTHYGYTF.

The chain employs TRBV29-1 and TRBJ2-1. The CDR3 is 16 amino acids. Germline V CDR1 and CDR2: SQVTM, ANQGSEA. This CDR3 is CSVEDQEGRTLNEQFF.

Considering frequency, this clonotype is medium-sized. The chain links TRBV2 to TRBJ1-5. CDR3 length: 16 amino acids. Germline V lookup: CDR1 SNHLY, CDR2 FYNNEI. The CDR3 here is CASSEGDGWSNQPQHF.

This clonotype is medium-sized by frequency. The CDR3 sequence is CSIAGGYNEQFF. The J gene is TRBJ2-1, the V gene TRBV29-1; the D call of TRBD2 rests on TCRdb alone, since no DNA is present to check it. The CDR3 extends over 12 amino acids. Germline CDR1 is SQVTM and CDR2 is ANQGSEA.

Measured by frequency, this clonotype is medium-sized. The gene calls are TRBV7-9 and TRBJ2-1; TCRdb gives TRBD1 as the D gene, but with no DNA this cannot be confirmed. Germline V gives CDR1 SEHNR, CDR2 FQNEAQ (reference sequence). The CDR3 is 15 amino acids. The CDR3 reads CASSPPSSARDEQFF.

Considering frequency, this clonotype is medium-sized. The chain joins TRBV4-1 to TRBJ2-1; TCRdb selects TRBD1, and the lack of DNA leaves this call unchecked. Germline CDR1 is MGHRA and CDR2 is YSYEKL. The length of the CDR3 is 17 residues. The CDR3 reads CASSQAPGRGFYNEQFF.

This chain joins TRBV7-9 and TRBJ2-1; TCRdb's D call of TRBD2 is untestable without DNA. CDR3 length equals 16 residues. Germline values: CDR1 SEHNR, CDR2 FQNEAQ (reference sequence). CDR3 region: CASSPEAGVSYNEQFF. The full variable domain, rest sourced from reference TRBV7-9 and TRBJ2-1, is DTGVSQNPRHKITKRGQNVTFRCDPISEHNRLYWYRQTLGQGPEFLTYFQNEAQLEKSRLLSDRFSAERPKGSFSTLEIQRTEQGDSAMYLCASSPEAGVSYNEQFFGPGTRLTVL.

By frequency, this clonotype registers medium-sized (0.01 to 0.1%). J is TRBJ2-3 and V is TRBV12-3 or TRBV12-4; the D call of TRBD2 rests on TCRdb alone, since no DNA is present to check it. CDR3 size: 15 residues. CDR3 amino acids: CASSLSAGWTDTQYF.

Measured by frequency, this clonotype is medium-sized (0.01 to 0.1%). CDR3 residues: CSVEMAGLNTGELFF. V and J are TRBV29-1 and TRBJ2-2; TCRdb's D gene call, TRBD2, goes unchecked for lack of DNA. The length of the CDR3 is 15 residues. The V gene's germline CDR1 is SQVTM and CDR2 ANQGSEA.

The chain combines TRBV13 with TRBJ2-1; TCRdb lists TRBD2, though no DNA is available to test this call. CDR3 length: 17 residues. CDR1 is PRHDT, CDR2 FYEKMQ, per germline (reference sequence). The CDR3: CASSLFPGTSIFNEQFF.

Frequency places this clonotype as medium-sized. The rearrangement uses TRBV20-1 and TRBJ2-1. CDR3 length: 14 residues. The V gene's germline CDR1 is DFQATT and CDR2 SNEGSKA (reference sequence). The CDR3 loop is CSARGSADYNEQFF.

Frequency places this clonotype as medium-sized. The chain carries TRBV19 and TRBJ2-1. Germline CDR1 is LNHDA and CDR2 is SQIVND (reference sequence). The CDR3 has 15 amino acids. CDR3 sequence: CASTLKHLGRNEQFF.

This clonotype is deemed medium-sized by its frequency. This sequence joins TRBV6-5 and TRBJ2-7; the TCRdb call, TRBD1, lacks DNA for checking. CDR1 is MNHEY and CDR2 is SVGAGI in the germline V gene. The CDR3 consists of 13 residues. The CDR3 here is CASAAGQTYEQYF.

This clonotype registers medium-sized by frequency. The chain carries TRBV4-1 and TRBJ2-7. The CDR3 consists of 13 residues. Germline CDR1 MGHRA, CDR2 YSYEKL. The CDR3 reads CASSQDIGYEQYF.

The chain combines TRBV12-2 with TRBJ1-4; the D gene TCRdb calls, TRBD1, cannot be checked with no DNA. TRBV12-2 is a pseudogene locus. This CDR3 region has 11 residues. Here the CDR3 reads CASRSQRTRVF.

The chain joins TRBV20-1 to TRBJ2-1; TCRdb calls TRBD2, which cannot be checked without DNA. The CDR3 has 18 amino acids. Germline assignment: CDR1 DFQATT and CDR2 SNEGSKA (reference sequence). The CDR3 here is CSAEPPGLAGPSYNEQFF.

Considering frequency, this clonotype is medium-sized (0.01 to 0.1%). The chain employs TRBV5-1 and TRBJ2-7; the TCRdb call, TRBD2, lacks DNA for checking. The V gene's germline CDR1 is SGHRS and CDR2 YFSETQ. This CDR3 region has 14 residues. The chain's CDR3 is CASSSTSGRYEQYF.

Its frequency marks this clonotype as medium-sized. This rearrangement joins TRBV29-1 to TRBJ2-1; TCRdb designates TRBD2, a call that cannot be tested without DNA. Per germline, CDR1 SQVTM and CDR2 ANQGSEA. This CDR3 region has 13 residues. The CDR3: CSGSEGAGNEQFF.

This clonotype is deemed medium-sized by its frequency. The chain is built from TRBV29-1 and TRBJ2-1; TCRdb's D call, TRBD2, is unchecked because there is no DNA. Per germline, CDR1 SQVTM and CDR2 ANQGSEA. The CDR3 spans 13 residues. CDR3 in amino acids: CSVGLAWGNEQFF.